This T cell receptor beta chain was sequenced for a study of blood T cell repertoires in COVID-19. The protocol was immunoSEQ multiplex PCR, while the TCRdb copy is restricted to in-frame clones and leaves out a portion. The sample carries almost 300,000 clones, around nine tenths recorded once. The material sequenced was peripheral blood. This receptor was taken from a woman aged 25 to 45 with COVID-19, enrolled during active disease.

Here the CDR3 reads CASSSSAGGELFF. CDR3 DNA: TGTGCCAGCAGTTCCTCGGCAGGCGGGGAGCTGTTTTTT. The V gene is TRBV7-9, the J gene TRBJ2-2; D remains unclear. This CDR3 has 13 residues. Trimming removed 6 bases from V and 7 bases from J, with 12 bases in between. The germline gives CDR1 SEHNR, CDR2 FQNEAQ (reference sequence).